Presented here are 25 T cell receptor beta chains from one specimen sequenced in a study of graft-versus-host responses after intestinal transplantation. Graft specimens yielded both intraepithelial and lamina propria lymphocytes. Generated by immunoSEQ multiplex PCR, the TCRdb table keeps only in-frame clones and is missing some. The table shows about 15,000 clones, with about 60% occurring only once. The sample in question was ileum tissue, obtained 524 days after transplant. These receptors were taken from a human patient who received an intestinal transplant, so some T cells may come from the graft donor.

The V gene is TRBV19, the J gene TRBJ1-2; D is unresolved. The CDR3 length is 15 residues. Trimming shortened V by 4 bases and J by 2 bases, and 14 bases separated the two germline ends. Per the germline V gene, CDR1 is LNHDA and CDR2 is SQIVND (reference sequence). CDR3 amino acids: CASSKFPETNYGYTF. The CDR3 DNA is TGTGCCAGTAGTAAGTTTCCAGAAACCAACTATGGCTACACCTTC.

This chain connects TRBV10-2 to TRBJ2-6, with D maybe TRBD1 (6 bases). Germline CDR1 reads WSHSY; CDR2 reads SAAADI. The V gene lost 0 bases and the J gene lost 0 bases, with 6 bases spanning the gap. CDR3 length equals 16 residues. For the CDR3, the DNA is TGCGCCAGCAGTGAGTCAGGGGGCTCTGGGGCCAACGTCCTGACTTTC. It translates to CASSESGGSGANVLTF.

The chain links TRBV2 to TRBJ2-5; TRBD2 matches at 12 bases. Germline V gene lookup returns CDR1 SNHLY and CDR2 FYNNEI. This CDR3 has 15 residues. J lost 5 bases, V lost 4 bases, and 5 bases had no gene match. CDR3 sequence reads: CASSAWTSGDETQYF. The CDR3 DNA reads TGTGCCAGCAGTGCTTGGACTAGCGGGGATGAGACCCAGTACTTC.

In its sample, this clone was seen a few times. The J gene is TRBJ1-1, the V gene TRBV30; a possible D gene is TRBD1 (6 bases). The CDR3 consists of 13 residues. CDR1 is GTSNPN, CDR2 SVGIG, per germline (reference sequence). The germline V and J ends were trimmed by 4 bases and 2 bases, with 11 bases remaining between them. CDR3 bases: TGTGCCTGGACCGAGGGGGTAAACACTGAAGCTTTCTTT. This codes for CAWTEGVNTEAFF.

This clone occurred a few times. J is TRBJ2-7 and V is TRBV5-1; 11 nucleotides match TRBD1. V gave up 0 bases and J gave up 4 bases; unmatched junction bases: 6. Germline CDR1 SGHRS, CDR2 YFSETQ. The CDR3 covers 16 residues. As DNA, the CDR3 is TGCGCCAGCAGCTTGGATCCGGACAGGGGGCAGTACGAGCAGTACTTC. This sequence encodes CASSLDPDRGQYEQYF.

J is TRBJ1-1 and V is TRBV19, with D perhaps TRBD1 (6 bases). Per germline, CDR1 LNHDA and CDR2 SQIVND (reference sequence). Trimming took off 6 bases at V and 1 base at J, with 18 bases between the two ends. This CDR3 contains 16 residues. CDR3 loop: CASRHRRGPGNTEAFF. The CDR3 bases are TGTGCCAGTAGACACCGCAGGGGCCCCGGGAACACTGAAGCTTTCTTT.

The chain combines TRBV2 with TRBJ1-5; 9 nucleotides line up with TRBD1. Germline V gives CDR1 SNHLY, CDR2 FYNNEI. The CDR3 is 16 residues long. J lost 0 bases, V lost 4 bases, and 4 bases had no gene match. The CDR3 DNA reads TGTGCCAGCAGTGGGGACAGGGAATATAGCAATCAGCCCCAGCATTTT. It is translated as CASSGDREYSNQPQHF.

The gene calls are TRBV6-1 and TRBJ2-4, with unresolved D. The germline gives CDR1 MNHNS, CDR2 SASEGT. Trimming pared 3 bases from V and 9 bases from J, leaving 18 bases between. The CDR3 is made up of 15 amino acids. The CDR3 DNA is TGTGCCAGCAGTGAGACGCGTGGCCTCCGGAGCATTCAGTACTTC. It encodes CASSETRGLRSIQYF.

This clone is categorized as large. The rearrangement links TRBV6-6 to TRBJ1-1, with D unresolved. CDR1 is MNHNY, CDR2 SVGAGI, per germline (reference sequence). This CDR3 is 15 amino acids long. V lost 0 bases and J lost 5, with 13 bases in between. The CDR3 coding sequence is TGTGCCAGCAGTTACTCGAGTATAGGCGGGACTGAAGCTTTCTTT. Its protein product is CASSYSSIGGTEAFF.

This clone was seen only a few times. The chain joins TRBV4-1 to TRBJ1-3, with D uncertain. The CDR3 spans 19 residues. Trimming left V 2 bases short and J 1 base short, with 21 bases between. Germline assignment: CDR1 MGHRA and CDR2 YSYEKL. The CDR3 DNA reads as TGCGCCAGCAGCCAAAACCCCAGTTCCTGGGCGGGTTCTGGAAACACCATATATTTT. Amino acid sequence: CASSQNPSSWAGSGNTIYF.

This chain joins TRBV5-4 and TRBJ2-4; TRBD1 agrees at 10 bases. Germline CDR1 is SGHNT and CDR2 is YYREEE (reference sequence). Trimming removed 4 bases from V and 7 bases from J; junction bases left unmatched: 8. The CDR3 extends over 15 amino acids. As DNA, the CDR3 is TGTGCCAGCAGCGCGGGACAGGGGTTCGGGAACATTCAGTACTTC. Residues: CASSAGQGFGNIQYF.

The chain has TRBV27 and TRBJ2-3, with D possibly TRBD2 on 5 matching bases. The CDR3 sequence is 14 residues long. Germline-derived CDR1 and CDR2 are MNHEY and SMNVEV (reference sequence). V was cut by 4 bases and J by 4 bases, with 12 bases left in between. The CDR3: CASSSGVRPDTQYF. CDR3 sequence (DNA): TGTGCCAGCAGTTCCGGGGTGCGCCCAGATACGCAGTATTTT.

The V gene is TRBV7-8, the J gene TRBJ2-1; D is perhaps TRBD1 (5 bases). This CDR3 region has 15 residues. V was clipped by 6 bases and J by 4 bases, with 16 bases between them. CDR1 is SGHVS, CDR2 FQNEAQ, per germline. In nucleotides, the CDR3 is TGTGCCAGCAGTTTCACCGACAGTCTTTACAATGAGCAGTTCTTC. It translates to CASSFTDSLYNEQFF. Supplemented by reference TRBV7-8 and TRBJ2-1, the full variable domain reads GAGVSQSPRYKVAKRGQDVALRCDPISGHVSLFWYQQALGQGPEFLTYFQNEAQLDKSGLPSDRFFAERPEGSVSTLKIQRTQQEDSAVYLCASSFTDSLYNEQFFGPGTRLTVL.

The chain links TRBV29-1 to TRBJ1-2; tentatively, D is TRBD1 (5 bases). The V end was cut by 6 bases, the J end by 7 bases, with 15 bases between. Germline V gene data show CDR1 as SQVTM and CDR2 as ANQGSEA. There are 12 residues in the CDR3. The CDR3 is CSVPSGLGGYTF. In DNA form, the CDR3 reads TGCAGCGTGCCTTCAGGGTTAGGTGGCTACACCTTC. The whole variable domain, remainder taken from reference TRBV29-1 and TRBJ1-2, is SAVISQKPSRDICQRGTSLTIQCQVDSQVTMMFWYRQQPGQSLTLIATANQGSEATYESGFVIDKFPISRPNLTFSTLTVSNMSPEDSSIYLCSVPSGLGGYTFGSGTRLTVV.

V usage is TRBV6-9 and J usage is TRBJ2-5; 13 bases fit TRBD2. CDR1 and CDR2 from the germline V gene are MNHGY and SVAAGI. The CDR3 length is 16 residues. V dropped 4 bases and J dropped 4; count of bases not matched to a gene: 6. The CDR3 loop is CASSSLRLAGGETQYF. CDR3 bases: TGTGCCAGCAGTTCTCTCAGACTAGCGGGGGGAGAGACCCAGTACTTC.

This chain connects TRBV18 to TRBJ2-2; a weak D match, TRBD2 (6 bases). Trimming stripped 5 bases from V and 5 bases from J, with 15 bases between. Looked up from germline, CDR1 is KGHSH and CDR2 is LQKENI. The CDR3 runs to 15 residues. CDR3 bases: TGTGCCAGCTCAGGATCCTGGGAGGAGACCGGGGAGCTGTTTTTT. Translated: CASSGSWEETGELFF.

This rearrangement joins TRBV18 to TRBJ2-3, with a weak D call TRBD2 (6 bases). The germline V gene encodes CDR1 KGHSH and CDR2 LQKENI. This CDR3 has 15 amino acids. V lost 2 bases to trimming and J lost 2 bases, with 11 bases between them. The CDR3 is CASSPRRGPTDTQYF. The CDR3 bases are TGTGCCAGCTCACCAAGGAGGGGTCCCACAGATACGCAGTATTTT.

The rearrangement uses TRBV2 and TRBJ2-3; TRBD2 agrees at 8 bases. Germline CDR1 and CDR2: SNHLY and FYNNEI. The CDR3 sequence is 14 residues long. The J segment lost 4 bases and the V segment lost 7 bases, leaving 7 bases of the junction unmatched. CDR3 DNA sequence: TGTGCCAGCAAAGCCCGGGGGGGAGCAGATACGCAGTATTTT. This codes for CASKARGGADTQYF.

In its sample, this clone was seen a few times. The chain links TRBV5-6 to TRBJ2-4; a weak D match, TRBD1 (7 bases). Trimming removed 0 bases at V and 13 bases at J, with 11 bases between. CDR3 size: 12 residues. Germline CDR1 is SGHDT and CDR2 is YYEEEE. The CDR3, as DNA: TGTGCCAGCAGCTTGGACAGGGGAGGACAGTACTTC. As protein: CASSLDRGGQYF.

V is TRBV7-2 and J is TRBJ2-3; 13 bases align to TRBD2. Germline loops: CDR1 SGHTA, CDR2 FQGNSA. This CDR3 contains 16 residues. With 2 bases clipped from V and 6 bases from J, the junction kept 5 bases outside the gene matches. This CDR3 reads CASSLWTSGGQDTQYF. The CDR3 DNA is TGTGCCAGCAGCTTATGGACTAGCGGGGGCCAGGATACGCAGTATTTT.

V gene TRBV7-6 combines with J gene TRBJ1-5, with 7 bases fitting TRBD1. The germline V gene encodes CDR1 SGHVS and CDR2 FNYEAQ. Trimming at V came to 5 bases and at J to 5 bases, leaving 6 bases not matched to a gene. This CDR3 has 14 amino acids. This CDR3 is CASSQRTGDQPQHF. The CDR3 nucleotides read TGTGCCAGCAGCCAACGGACAGGAGATCAGCCCCAGCATTTT.

The rearrangement uses TRBV9 and TRBJ1-1; unclear D gene. V shed 3 bases and J shed 0 bases, with 6 bases lying between them. This CDR3 is built from 13 residues. CDR1 and CDR2 from the germline V gene are SGDLS and YYNGEE. The CDR3 region is CASSAIMNTEAFF. The CDR3 nucleotides read TGTGCCAGCAGCGCCATCATGAACACTGAAGCTTTCTTT.

The J gene is TRBJ1-2, the V gene TRBV5-4; D not resolved. Germline V lookup: CDR1 SGHNT, CDR2 YYREEE (reference sequence). The CDR3 sequence is 14 residues long. V was clipped by 3 bases and J by 3 bases, with 12 bases between them. The CDR3: CASSSITVDYGYTF. DNA of the CDR3: TGTGCCAGCAGCTCCATCACAGTGGACTATGGCTACACCTTC.

V and J are TRBV7-6 and TRBJ2-2; D possibly corresponds to TRBD1 (6 bases). The V gene lost 5 bases and the J gene lost 0 bases, with 16 bases spanning the gap. CDR1 SGHVS and CDR2 FNYEAQ come from the germline V gene. The CDR3 contains 17 residues. CDR3 residues: CASSPSPTGSNTGELFF. CDR3 DNA sequence: TGTGCCAGCAGCCCCTCTCCTACAGGGTCGAACACCGGGGAGCTGTTTTTT.

The J gene is TRBJ1-2, the V gene TRBV13; D is perhaps TRBD1 (5 bases). The CDR3 extends over 13 amino acids. Germline values: CDR1 PRHDT, CDR2 FYEKMQ (reference sequence). The ends were cut back, 5 bases at V and 6 bases at J, with 13 bases in the middle. CDR3 coding DNA: TGTGCCAGCAGCGGGGGAGGGATGGATGGCTACACCTTC. Residues: CASSGGGMDGYTF.